A single sample is the source of the 23 T cell receptor beta chains below, sequenced in a study of cytomegalovirus exposure and HLA in healthy donors. With 60 Vbeta and 13 Jbeta primers, the PCR was carried out. Sequencing used immunoSEQ multiplex PCR; TCRdb keeps in-frame clones, though not all of them. This table has fewer than 120,000 clones, approximately 86% appearing once. The sequenced material came from PBMCs. Every receptor here comes from a man aged 40-55 years in good health and CMV-seronegative.

The chain carries TRBV28 and TRBJ1-5, with a possible D match to TRBD1 (5 bases). The CDR3 runs 13 residues. Trimming took 5 bases from V and 3 from J, leaving 8 bases between them. In germline, CDR1 is MDHEN, CDR2 SYDVKM. The CDR3 spells CASSDRVNQPQHF. For the CDR3, the DNA is TGTGCCAGCAGTGACAGAGTCAATCAGCCCCAGCATTTT.

This clone has only a few counts. The J gene is TRBJ2-5, the V gene TRBV9, with D tentatively TRBD2 (6 bases). Germline V gene lookup returns CDR1 SGDLS and CDR2 YYNGEE. CDR3 length equals 14 residues. Trimming stripped 3 bases from V and 5 bases from J, with 14 bases between. The CDR3 sequence: CASSGLATGETQYF. CDR3 bases: TGTGCCAGCAGCGGCCTAGCGACGGGTGAGACCCAGTACTTC.

The chain combines TRBV30 with TRBJ1-1; 7 bases match TRBD1. CDR3 length: 12 residues. Germline V gene lookup returns CDR1 GTSNPN and CDR2 SVGIG (reference sequence). V was pared by 8 bases and J by 6 bases, with 9 bases of the junction left unmatched. The CDR3: CALTVGTAEAFF. The DNA for the CDR3 is TGTGCCCTAACAGTGGGGACAGCTGAAGCTTTCTTT.

This clone was recorded once. This sequence joins TRBV6-5 and TRBJ1-3; D remains ambiguous. Per germline, CDR1 MNHEY and CDR2 SVGAGI. The CDR3 consists of 13 residues. The V and J ends lost 10 bases and 3 bases respectively, with 13 bases between them. The CDR3 is CATLNPLGNTIYF. In DNA form, the CDR3 reads TGTGCCACCCTAAATCCACTTGGAAACACCATATATTTT.

The chain couples TRBV27 to TRBJ1-5; possible D gene TRBD1, 5 bases. The V end lost 6 bases, the J end lost 0 bases, and 12 bases lay between the germline ends. The germline V gene encodes CDR1 MNHEY and CDR2 SMNVEV (reference sequence). This CDR3 is 15 amino acids long. CDR3 loop: CASSLDSDSNQPQHF. The CDR3, as DNA: TGTGCCAGCAGCCTTGACAGTGATAGCAATCAGCCCCAGCATTTT.

This clone was seen a few times. Other DNA sequences from this sample encode an identical CDR3 as well. V gene TRBV5-1 combines with J gene TRBJ1-2, with 9 bases identical to TRBD1. Germline CDR1 reads SGHRS; CDR2 reads YFSETQ. V was clipped by 0 bases and J by 5 bases; unmatched bases: 2. CDR3 length: 14 amino acids. DNA for the CDR3: TGCGCCAGCAGCTTGGGGGACAGGGCTTATGGCTACACCTTC. Protein sequence: CASSLGDRAYGYTF.

V gene TRBV4-3 combines with J gene TRBJ2-3; the match to TRBD1 covers 8 bases. V lost 3 bases to trimming and J lost 1 base; unmatched junction nucleotides: 6. Germline-derived CDR1 and CDR2 are LGHNA and YSLEER. This CDR3 comprises 16 residues. The CDR3 protein is CASSHTGGPGTDTQYF. CDR3 nucleotide sequence: TGCGCCAGCAGCCATACAGGGGGACCGGGCACAGATACGCAGTATTTT.

The J gene is TRBJ1-2, the V gene TRBV5-4, with D maybe TRBD1 (6 bases). Trimming removed 5 bases from V and 5 bases from J, with 13 bases in between. The germline gives CDR1 SGHNT, CDR2 YYREEE (reference sequence). This CDR3 is 13 amino acids long. In DNA, the CDR3 is TGTGCCAGCAGGGAGACAGGAGAGTATGGCTACACCTTC. The encoded protein is CASRETGEYGYTF.

The chain joins TRBV5-1 to TRBJ2-6; D is uncertain. The V gene lost 3 bases and the J gene lost 4 bases, with 11 bases spanning the gap. The CDR3 is 15 amino acids. In germline, CDR1 is SGHRS, CDR2 YFSETQ. For the CDR3, the DNA is TGCGCCAGCAGCTCTACAGTATCCGGGGCCAACGTCCTGACTTTC. Its protein is CASSSTVSGANVLTF.

The table lists this clone with a count of one. This sequence joins TRBV6-5 and TRBJ1-1; no definite D call. The CDR3 covers 13 residues. CDR1 MNHEY and CDR2 SVGAGI come from the germline V gene. Trimming removed 4 bases from V and 0 bases from J, with 6 bases in between. CDR3 amino acids: CASSSSMNTEAFF. The CDR3 nucleotides read TGTGCCAGCAGTTCATCCATGAACACTGAAGCTTTCTTT.

J is TRBJ1-1 and V is TRBV19; maybe TRBD1 (5 bases). Germline assignment: CDR1 LNHDA and CDR2 SQIVND (reference sequence). The CDR3 spans 15 residues. Trimming stripped 6 bases from V and 4 bases from J, with 18 bases between. The CDR3 nucleotides read TGTGCCAGTAGGAGGCAGGGAATGGGGGGCACTGAAGCTTTCTTT. Its protein is CASRRQGMGGTEAFF.

The chain joins TRBV29-1 to TRBJ1-2; 7 nucleotides line up with TRBD1. Trimming took 7 bases from V and 2 from J; bases not matched to a gene: 13. CDR1 and CDR2 from the germline V gene are SQVTM and ANQGSEA. The CDR3 covers 15 residues. CDR3 protein: CSASNSRTGNYGYTF. The CDR3 nucleotides are TGCAGCGCCTCGAATTCCCGGACAGGAAACTATGGCTACACCTTC.

About this clone itself: Other DNA sequences in the sample encode the same CDR3. This chain joins TRBV5-1 and TRBJ2-3, with a tentative D call TRBD2 (5 bases). CDR1 is SGHRS and CDR2 is YFSETQ in the germline V gene. The CDR3 spans 14 residues. Trimming pared 1 base from V and 0 bases from J, leaving 6 bases between. The CDR3 bases are TGCGCCAGCAGCTTGCCGGGGAGCACAGATACGCAGTATTTT. Translating gives CASSLPGSTDTQYF.

The V and J genes are TRBV19 and TRBJ1-5; 9 bases line up with TRBD1. The V gene end was trimmed by 7 bases and the J gene end by 1 base; junction bases not matched to a gene: 5. Germline V gives CDR1 LNHDA, CDR2 SQIVND (reference sequence). CDR3 size: 15 residues. CDR3 sequence reads: CASTGQGLSNQPQHF. The CDR3 DNA follows: TGTGCCAGTACGGGACAGGGTCTCAGCAATCAGCCCCAGCATTTT.

The gene calls are TRBV25-1 and TRBJ2-7, with D unresolved. Deletions cut 1 base from V and 3 bases from J, with 10 bases between. Germline V gene data show CDR1 as MGHDK and CDR2 as SYGVNS. The CDR3 is 14 amino acids. The CDR3 nucleotides are TGTGCCAGCAGTGAATCTGGTAGCCTCTACGAGCAGTACTTC. Translated, it gives CASSESGSLYEQYF.

The chain joins TRBV6-5 to TRBJ1-5, with 7 positions matching TRBD1. This CDR3 has 14 residues. Germline V gives CDR1 MNHEY, CDR2 SVGAGI. The junction had 2 bases not matched to a gene; V was cut back by 6 bases and J by 0 bases. CDR3 coding DNA: TGTGCCAGCAGGGGGACAGCTAGCAATCAGCCCCAGCATTTT. The encoded protein is CASRGTASNQPQHF.

The genes are TRBV7-2 and TRBJ1-1; weak D call: TRBD1 (6 bases). This CDR3 comprises 15 residues. Trimming stripped 0 bases from V and 1 base from J, with 9 bases between. Germline V lookup: CDR1 SGHTA, CDR2 FQGNSA. The CDR3 nucleotides read TGTGCCAGCAGCTTAGCGCCGACAGGGAACACTGAAGCTTTCTTT. Protein sequence: CASSLAPTGNTEAFF.

The chain combines TRBV5-6 with TRBJ2-3; 8 bases agree with TRBD1. V lost 4 bases to trimming and J lost 3 bases; unmatched junction nucleotides: 16. Germline CDR1 SGHDT, CDR2 YYEEEE. CDR3 length: 18 amino acids. CDR3 sequence reads: CASSTQLLTGAGTDTQYF. The CDR3 DNA is TGTGCCAGCAGCACCCAGTTGCTGACAGGGGCAGGGACAGATACGCAGTATTTT.

The genes are TRBV28 and TRBJ1-1; TRBD1 matches 7 bases. Trimming took 2 bases from V and 3 from J; bases not matched to a gene: 3. Germline CDR1 and CDR2: MDHEN and SYDVKM. The CDR3 is 14 amino acids. CDR3 in amino acids: CASSLTGAYTEAFF. The DNA of the CDR3 is TGTGCCAGCAGTTTAACAGGGGCCTACACTGAAGCTTTCTTT.

The chain employs TRBV6-1 and TRBJ2-3; 8 bases fit TRBD1. Trimming at V came to 7 bases and at J to 2 bases, leaving 8 bases not matched to a gene. The CDR3 sequence is 15 residues long. Looked up from germline, CDR1 is MNHNS and CDR2 is SASEGT. The DNA for the CDR3 is TGTGCCAGCAACCCAGGGACAGGCAACACAGATACGCAGTATTTT. Translation: CASNPGTGNTDTQYF.

This clone has a handful of counts. J is TRBJ2-2 and V is TRBV5-1; 12 bases fit TRBD2. The CDR3 runs to 18 residues. Germline CDR1 SGHRS, CDR2 YFSETQ. With V trimmed by 4 bases and J by 0 bases, 7 bases remained unmatched. Written as DNA, the CDR3 is TGCGCCAGCAGCCGGGGACTAGCGGGCTTCGCGAACACCGGGGAGCTGTTTTTT. This translates into CASSRGLAGFANTGELFF.

J is TRBJ1-1 and V is TRBV6-6; 7 bases fit TRBD1. Germline lookup yields CDR1 MNHNY and CDR2 SVGAGI (reference sequence). The CDR3 is 13 amino acids. The trim removed 6 bases at V and 4 bases at J, leaving 5 bases unmatched. For the CDR3, the DNA is TGTGCCAGCAGCCGGAACAGGGGCACTGAAGCTTTCTTT. It specifies CASSRNRGTEAFF.

This clone was observed a handful of times. V usage is TRBV25-1 and J usage is TRBJ2-5, with D perhaps matching TRBD1 (5 bases). Per germline, CDR1 MGHDK and CDR2 SYGVNS. This CDR3 contains 15 residues. V was cut by 3 bases and J by 1 base, with 12 bases left in between. DNA for the CDR3: TGTGCCAGCAGTGACCGAACAGGACCCCAAGAGACCCAGTACTTC. This encodes CASSDRTGPQETQYF. The complete variable domain, with remaining parts taken from reference TRBV25-1 and TRBJ2-5, reads EADIYQTPRYLVIGTGKKITLECSQTMGHDKMYWYQQDPGMELHLIHYSYGVNSTEKGDLSSESTVSRIRTEHFPLTLESARPSHTSQYLCASSDRTGPQETQYFGPGTRLLVL.